Listed below are T cell receptor beta chains from one sample, sequenced in a study of T cell responses to AZD1222 COVID-19 vaccine. The method was immunoSEQ multiplex PCR; TCRdb's version includes in-frame clones alone and lacks a portion of them. The table includes about 100,000 clones, 85% to 90% detected once. This material consisted of peripheral blood, taken 28 days after the second AZD1222 dose. The receptor source for this set is an adult who received the AZD1222 COVID-19 vaccine. Both conserved end residues are part of each CDR3. The D gene is left open where the match is weak. Some rows mark clone size as missing; the rest say once, few, many or name a class of expanded clone.

V gene	clone size	J gene	D gene	CDR3 protein	CDR3 DNA
TRBV5-1	-	TRBJ1-1	TRBD1	CASSSGQGAGNTEAFF	TGCGCCAGCAGCTCGGGACAGGGGGCCGGGAACACTGAAGCTTTCTTT
TRBV5-1	-	TRBJ2-7	TRBD2	CASSLASSGSVYEQYF	TGCGCCAGCAGCTTGGCGTCTAGCGGGAGTGTCTACGAGCAGTACTTC
TRBV4-2	-	TRBJ2-3	TRBD2	CASSQDRASGSGEYF	TGTGCCAGCAGCCAAGATAGGGCTAGCGGGAGCGGAGAGTATTTT
TRBV6-1	few	TRBJ2-7	-	CASSEVHFYEQYF	TGTGCCAGCAGTGAAGTGCATTTCTACGAGCAGTACTTC
TRBV18	-	TRBJ2-3	-	CASSPSNHGTSTDTQYF	TGTGCCAGCTCACCGTCGAACCATGGGACTTCCACAGATACGCAGTATTTT
TRBV3-1/TRBV3-2	-	TRBJ1-1	TRBD1	CASSQGTGGREAFF	TGTGCCAGCAGCCAGGGGACAGGGGGCCGTGAAGCTTTCTTT
TRBV19	-	TRBJ2-3	TRBD1	CASSIGDRPTDTQYF	TGTGCCAGTAGTATAGGGGACAGGCCTACAGATACGCAGTATTTT
TRBV15	-	TRBJ2-3	-	CATSQIQGTDTQYF	TGTGCCACCAGCCAAATCCAGGGGACAGATACGCAGTATTTT
TRBV6-5	once	TRBJ2-3	-	CASRVEGTDTQYF	TGTGCCAGCAGGGTGGAGGGCACAGATACGCAGTATTTT
TRBV19	-	TRBJ1-2	-	CASSQTGGLGYGYTF	TGTGCCAGTAGCCAAACAGGAGGGTTGGGGTATGGCTACACCTTC
TRBV11-2	-	TRBJ1-1	-	CASSFHGTEAFF	TGTGCCAGCAGCTTCCACGGCACTGAAGCTTTCTTT
TRBV2	once	TRBJ1-1	-	CASSEGRHRGAFF	TGTGCCAGCAGTGAAGGTCGGCACCGTGGGGCTTTCTTT
TRBV7-6	-	TRBJ1-5	-	CASGQGINQPQHF	TGTGCCAGTGGGCAGGGAATCAATCAGCCCCAGCATTTT
TRBV7-3	few	TRBJ2-2	-	CASSQTLQGGELFF	TGTGCCAGCAGCCAAACTTTACAGGGAGGGGAGCTGTTTTTT
TRBV4-2	-	TRBJ1-5	TRBD1	CASSPGQGNQPQHF	TGTGCCAGCAGCCCGGGACAGGGAAATCAGCCCCAGCATTTT
TRBV15	-	TRBJ1-6	-	CATSRGDVDSYNSPLHF	TGTGCCACCAGCAGAGGGGATGTTGACTCCTATAATTCACCCCTCCACTTT
TRBV4-2	-	TRBJ2-1	TRBD2	CASSQDRGRGVIYNEQFF	TGTGCCAGCAGCCAAGATCGTGGGCGGGGGGTCATATACAATGAGCAGTTCTTC
TRBV6-5	-	TRBJ2-1	TRBD2	CASGRGLAGVDEQFF	TGTGCCAGCGGCCGGGGACTAGCGGGAGTAGATGAGCAGTTCTTC
TRBV19	-	TRBJ1-2	-	CASTTSGRGSNGYTF	TGTGCCAGTACCACCTCCGGGCGGGGTAGCAATGGCTACACCTTC
TRBV11-2	-	TRBJ2-7	TRBD2	CASSPRLAGNYEQYF	TGTGCCAGCAGCCCGAGACTAGCGGGCAACTACGAGCAGTACTTC
TRBV6-1	once	TRBJ1-3	-	CASSEDLGRLYSGNTIYF	TGTGCCAGCAGTGAAGACTTGGGACGCTTGTACTCTGGAAACACCATATATTTT
TRBV7-2	-	TRBJ1-1	-	CASSFLQGGTEAFF	TGTGCCAGCAGCTTTTTACAGGGAGGGACTGAAGCTTTCTTT
TRBV3-1/TRBV3-2	-	TRBJ2-7	-	CASSQDPPGAGEQYF	TGTGCCAGCAGCCAAGATCCTCCAGGGGCTGGGGAGCAGTACTTC
TRBV29-1	-	TRBJ1-1	-	CSVEVSARNTEAFF	TGCAGCGTTGAAGTATCGGCCAGAAACACTGAAGCTTTCTTT
TRBV14	few	TRBJ1-2	TRBD1	CASSPLTGGYGYTF	TGTGCCAGCAGCCCGCTTACAGGGGGTTATGGCTACACCTTC
TRBV6-4	medium-sized	TRBJ2-3	-	CASRTDLTTDTQYF	TGTGCCAGCAGGACAGACCTTACCACAGATACGCAGTATTTT
TRBV6-6	-	TRBJ2-1	-	CASSPRGYNEQFF	TGTGCCAGCAGTCCTCGGGGCTACAATGAGCAGTTCTTC
TRBV27	-	TRBJ2-1	TRBD2	CASSPRGSGYSYEQFF	TGTGCCAGCAGTCCCCGGGGTAGCGGGTACTCCTATGAGCAGTTCTTC
TRBV5-5	-	TRBJ1-6	-	CASNPWGDNSPLHF	TGTGCCAGCAACCCCTGGGGCGATAATTCACCCCTCCACTTT
TRBV29-1	-	TRBJ1-2	-	CSVRGSANYGYTF	TGCAGCGTCCGGGGTAGCGCTAACTATGGCTACACCTTC
TRBV6-6	-	TRBJ1-1	TRBD1	CASVPRQGAGEAFF	TGTGCCAGCGTACCCCGACAGGGGGCGGGGGAAGCTTTCTTT
TRBV6-5	-	TRBJ2-7	-	CASSYLGGYEQYF	TGTGCCAGCAGTTACCTCGGGGGCTACGAGCAGTACTTC
TRBV29-1	-	TRBJ2-2	TRBD2	CSVEASGGFTGELFF	TGCAGCGTTGAGGCTAGCGGGGGTTTCACCGGGGAGCTGTTTTTT
TRBV30	-	TRBJ1-2	TRBD1	CAWSARQGGNYGYTF	TGTGCCTGGAGTGCCCGGCAGGGGGGGAACTATGGCTACACCTTC
TRBV6-2/TRBV6-3	-	TRBJ1-2	-	CASSWGANYGYTF	TGTGCCAGCAGTTGGGGTGCTAACTATGGCTACACCTTC
TRBV6-5	-	TRBJ1-2	-	CASAQRQDYGYTF	TGTGCCAGCGCCCAAAGACAGGACTATGGCTACACCTTC
TRBV6-5	-	TRBJ1-1	-	CASSYFQGVTNTEAFF	TGTGCCAGCAGTTATTTTCAGGGCGTGACGAACACTGAAGCTTTCTTT